The source of this T cell receptor (beta chain) is a study of identical twins. Each CDR3 protein gets one entry after TCRdb re-called the 5' RACE reads with MiXCR. This repertoire shows fewer than 900,000 distinct CDR3 sequences, about 18% found once; its top ten account for roughly 14%. Regarding this clonotype: No antigen is known for it.

Overall study findings and caveats: The conclusions drew on cross-sectional statistical analysis instead of tracking the same donors. There was an excess of low generation probability in the out-of-frame alpha sequences that twins shared.

A further study also used this sample, focusing on T cells expressing NK-cell markers. That study adds: Serological testing identified most of the eight sequenced donors as HCMV-seropositive and one as seronegative. The dominant NKG2C+ clonotypes represented about 1.0-8% of CD8+ T cells in six donors.

Source material: PBMCs. The TCR sequence derives from a woman between 18 and 29 years old in good health.

The CDR3 nucleotides read TGCAGTGCTAGAGAATCGGCGGGAGTTGGTGCAGATACGCAGTATTTT. Translation: CSARESAGVGADTQYF. V is TRBV20-1 and J is TRBJ2-3, with TRBD2 identical over 7 bases. The length of the CDR3 is 16 residues. The ends lost 0 bases at V and 4 bases at J; junction bases unmatched: 10. Germline CDR1 and CDR2: DFQATT and SNEGSKA (reference sequence).